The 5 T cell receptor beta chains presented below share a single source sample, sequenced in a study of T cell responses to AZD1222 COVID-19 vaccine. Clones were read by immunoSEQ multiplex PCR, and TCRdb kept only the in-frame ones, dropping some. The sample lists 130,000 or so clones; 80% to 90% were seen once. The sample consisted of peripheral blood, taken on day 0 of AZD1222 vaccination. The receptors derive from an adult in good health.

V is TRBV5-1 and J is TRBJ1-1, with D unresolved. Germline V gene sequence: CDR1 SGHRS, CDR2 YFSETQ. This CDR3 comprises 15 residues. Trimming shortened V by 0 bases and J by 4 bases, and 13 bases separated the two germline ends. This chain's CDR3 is CASSLEGGGVTEAFF. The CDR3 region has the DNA TGCGCCAGCAGCTTGGAGGGCGGTGGGGTCACTGAAGCTTTCTTT.

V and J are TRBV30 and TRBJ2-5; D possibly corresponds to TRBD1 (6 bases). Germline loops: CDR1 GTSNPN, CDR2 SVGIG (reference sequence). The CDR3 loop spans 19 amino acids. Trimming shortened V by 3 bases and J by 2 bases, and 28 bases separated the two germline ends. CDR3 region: CAWSPRAGVTIWVQETQYF. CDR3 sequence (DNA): TGTGCCTGGAGCCCACGGGCAGGGGTGACCATTTGGGTTCAAGAGACCCAGTACTTC. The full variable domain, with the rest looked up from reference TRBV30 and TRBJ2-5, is SQTIHQWPATLVQPVGSPLSLECTVEGTSNPNLYWYRQAAGRGLQLLFYSVGIGQISSEVPQNLSASRPQDRQFILSSKKLLLSDSGFYLCAWSPRAGVTIWVQETQYFGPGTRLLVL.

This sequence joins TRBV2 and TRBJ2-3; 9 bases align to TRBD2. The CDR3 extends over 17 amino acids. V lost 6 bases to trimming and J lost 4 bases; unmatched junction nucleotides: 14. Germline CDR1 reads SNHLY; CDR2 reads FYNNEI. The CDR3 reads CASRGAGTSQPADTQYF. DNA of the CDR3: TGTGCCAGCAGGGGCGCCGGGACTAGCCAGCCCGCAGATACGCAGTATTTT.

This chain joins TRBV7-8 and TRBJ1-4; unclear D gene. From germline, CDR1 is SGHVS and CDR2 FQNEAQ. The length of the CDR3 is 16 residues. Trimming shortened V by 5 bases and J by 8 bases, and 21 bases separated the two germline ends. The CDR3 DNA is TGTGCCAGCAGCCCAAGGGCCCGGGATCTACGGGAAAAACTGTTTTTT. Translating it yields CASSPRARDLREKLFF.

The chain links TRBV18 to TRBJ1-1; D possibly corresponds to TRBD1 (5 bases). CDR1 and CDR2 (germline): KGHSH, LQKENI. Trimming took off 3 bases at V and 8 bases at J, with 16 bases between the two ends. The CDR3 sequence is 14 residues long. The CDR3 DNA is TGTGCCAGCTCACCCTCTGAGGGGAAGTCGGAAGCTTTCTTT. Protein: CASSPSEGKSEAFF.